The 27 T cell receptor beta chains listed next were all sequenced from one sample in a study of blood T cells in healthy people across ages. For the second PCR, which ran for roughly 7 to 11 cycles, a sample-barcoded 5' primer and a J-beta primer mix were used. TCRdb ran MiXCR on the 5' RACE reads and lists one entry per CDR3 protein. The sample shows about 810,000 distinct CDR3 sequences, about 37% of them seen only once. The specimen was blood. Every receptor here comes from a man between 18 and 29 years old in good health.

Regarding this clonotype: A read error may produce the germline difference seen at one junction end. This chain joins TRBV10-3 and TRBJ2-7, with D maybe TRBD1 (5 bases). The CDR3 sequence is 14 residues long. Germline CDR1 reads ENHRY; CDR2 reads SYGVKD. As DNA, the CDR3 is TGTGCCATCAGCGAGACTGACAGCTTCTACGGGCAGTACTTC. Translation gives CAISETDSFYGQYF.

This clonotype has more than one count but fewer than ten. The CDR3 DNA sequence: TGCAGTGCTAGAGATTGGGGGGTGCAGTACTTC. Protein: CSARDWGVQYF. The chain recombines TRBV20-1 with TRBJ2-5; D is possibly TRBD2 (6 bases). The CDR3 has 11 amino acids. The germline V and J ends were trimmed by 0 bases and 11 bases, with 10 bases remaining between them. Germline V gene data show CDR1 as DFQATT and CDR2 as SNEGSKA (reference sequence).

This rearrangement joins TRBV5-1 to TRBJ1-5; 10 bases map to TRBD1. This CDR3 is built from 14 residues. Per germline, CDR1 SGHRS and CDR2 YFSETQ. Unmatched junction bases numbered 8, after V lost 4 bases and J lost 10 bases. CDR3 bases: TGCGCCAGCAGCCCAAGTGGACAGGGGGGACCCCAGCATTTT. It yields the protein CASSPSGQGGPQHF.

This clonotype came up once. The DNA of the CDR3 is TGCAGTGCTAGAGCCCCGATAAGACAGGGGGCGAGAGGTGGGATCGAGCATTTT. Its translation is CSARAPIRQGARGGIEHF. This sequence joins TRBV20-1 and TRBJ1-5; 10 bases are shared with TRBD1. CDR1 is DFQATT and CDR2 is SNEGSKA in the germline V gene (reference sequence). Unmatched junction bases numbered 23, after V lost 1 base and J lost 14 bases. The CDR3 consists of 18 residues.

The chain uses TRBV6-6 and TRBJ1-5; D is uncertain. Trimming cost V 2 bases and J 2 bases, with 10 bases left between them. This CDR3 is built from 15 residues. The V gene's germline CDR1 is MNHNY and CDR2 SVGAGI (reference sequence). The CDR3: CASSYGGDGNQPQHF. The CDR3 DNA is TGTGCCAGCAGTTACGGTGGGGATGGCAATCAGCCCCAGCATTTT.

This clonotype was seen a few times. The CDR3 is CASSLAWRYTF. The CDR3 DNA reads as TGTGCCAGCAGCTTAGCATGGAGGTACACCTTC. This chain joins TRBV7-9 and TRBJ1-2; no definite D call. This CDR3 comprises 11 residues. Germline lookup yields CDR1 SEHNR and CDR2 FQNEAQ (reference sequence). Trimming pared 0 bases from V and 11 bases from J, leaving 7 bases between.

This clonotype was seen a few times. The rearrangement joins TRBV7-8 to TRBJ2-1; D is perhaps TRBD2 (5 bases). Per the germline V gene, CDR1 is SGHVS and CDR2 is FQNEAQ. The CDR3 sequence is 15 residues long. With 3 bases removed from V and 8 bases from J, the gap between germline ends came to 17 bases. The DNA for the CDR3 is TGTGCCAGCAGCTTTTTCAGGCGAGGGATCGATGAGCAGTTCTTC. It encodes CASSFFRRGIDEQFF. The full variable domain, its missing parts supplied by reference TRBV7-8 and TRBJ2-1, is GAGVSQSPRYKVAKRGQDVALRCDPISGHVSLFWYQQALGQGPEFLTYFQNEAQLDKSGLPSDRFFAERPEGSVSTLKIQRTQQEDSAVYLCASSFFRRGIDEQFFGPGTRLTVL.

This clonotype turned up a few times. The V call is TRBV9, the J call TRBJ2-1; D remains unclear. The CDR3 has 13 residues. CDR1 and CDR2 (germline): SGDLS, YYNGEE. With 3 bases removed from V and 3 bases from J, the gap between germline ends came to 7 bases. CDR3 residues: CASSAPDYNEQFF. The CDR3 DNA is TGTGCCAGCAGCGCCCCAGACTACAATGAGCAGTTCTTC.

The rearrangement joins TRBV12-3 or TRBV12-4 to TRBJ2-3, with 7 bases that match TRBD2. This CDR3 contains 15 residues. V trimming: 3 bases; J trimming: 15 bases; junction bases outside the gene matches: 18. The DNA for the CDR3 is TGTGCCAGCAGTTTGCCTAGCGGTAGAGCAGATATGGAATATTTT. This codes for CASSLPSGRADMEYF.

A few counts support this clonotype. The CDR3 DNA reads TGTGCCAGCAGCGGAGGTCTATATGGCTACACCTTC. Its protein product is CASSGGLYGYTF. The rearrangement joins TRBV9 to TRBJ1-2; D unresolved. V lost 3 bases, J lost 5 bases, and 8 bases lay in between. CDR3 length: 12 amino acids. CDR1 is SGDLS and CDR2 is YYNGEE in the germline V gene.

This clonotype occurred a few times. The CDR3 DNA reads TGTGCTAGTGGTTGGGGGACAGATACGCAGTATTTT. Protein sequence: CASGWGTDTQYF. The gene calls are TRBV12-5 and TRBJ2-3; D is possibly TRBD1 or TRBD2 (5 bases each). The CDR3 consists of 12 residues. Trimming took off 4 bases at V and 3 bases at J, with 5 bases between the two ends. Germline CDR1 LGHNT, CDR2 FRNRAP.

V is TRBV27 and J is TRBJ2-3, with D unresolved. Germline V gene lookup returns CDR1 MNHEY and CDR2 SMNVEV (reference sequence). Trimming cost V 6 bases and J 3 bases, with 13 bases left between them. The CDR3 has 14 residues. The CDR3 is CASRVGLLTDTQYF. As DNA, the CDR3 is TGTGCCAGCAGGGTGGGGTTATTGACAGATACGCAGTATTTT.

This chain connects TRBV6-2 or TRBV6-3 to TRBJ1-2; tentative D call: TRBD1 (6 bases). Germline V gene sequence: CDR1 MNHEY, CDR2 SVGEGT. The germline V and J ends were trimmed by 6 bases and 3 bases, with 14 bases remaining between them. The CDR3 spans 14 residues. The CDR3 coding sequence is TGTGCCAGCAGCTCAGGACAGTTTGACTATGGCTACACCTTC. This translates into CASSSGQFDYGYTF.

This clonotype has a count of ten or more. The chain has TRBV2 and TRBJ2-3, with 7 positions matching TRBD1. Looked up from germline, CDR1 is SNHLY and CDR2 is FYNNEI. This CDR3 is built from 15 residues. The trim removed 4 bases at V and 4 bases at J, leaving 8 bases unmatched. CDR3 sequence: CASSVTGNFPDTQYF. As DNA, the CDR3 is TGTGCCAGCAGTGTGACAGGGAATTTTCCAGATACGCAGTATTTT.

This sequence joins TRBV10-3 and TRBJ2-1, with a tentative D call TRBD1 (5 bases). Trimming took 0 bases from V and 14 from J, leaving 17 bases between them. Germline V CDR1 and CDR2: ENHRY, SYGVKD. CDR3 size: 14 residues. The CDR3 DNA reads as TGTGCCATCAGTGAGTCGTTAGGGCCTAAGGACAAGTTCTTC. Translating it yields CAISESLGPKDKFF.

There are many counts of this clonotype. The gene calls are TRBV12-3 or TRBV12-4 and TRBJ1-1, with D unresolved. V was clipped by 6 bases and J by 8 bases, with 13 bases between them. This CDR3 has 12 residues. CDR3 coding DNA: TGTGCCAGCAGAGGTTTCCTCACCGAAGCTTTCTTT. It yields the protein CASRGFLTEAFF.

This CDR3 is CASSSLADEQFF. The CDR3 bases are TGTGCCAGCAGCTCACTAGCGGACGAGCAGTTCTTC. The chain combines TRBV7-9 with TRBJ2-1; 8 bases fit TRBD2. The V and J ends lost 4 bases and 10 bases, in that order; junction bases with no gene match: 3. Per germline, CDR1 SEHNR and CDR2 FQNEAQ (reference sequence). The CDR3 covers 12 residues.

This clonotype was seen at least ten times. The rearrangement links TRBV20-1 to TRBJ2-1; TRBD2 matches at 12 bases. The ends lost 6 bases at V and 3 bases at J; junction bases unmatched: 6. Per the germline V gene, CDR1 is DFQATT and CDR2 is SNEGSKA (reference sequence). The CDR3 is 15 residues long. The CDR3 is CSASTSGGYYNEQFF. The DNA for the CDR3 is TGCAGTGCGTCGACTAGCGGGGGCTACTACAATGAGCAGTTCTTC.

V usage is TRBV20-1 and J usage is TRBJ2-1; D possibly matches TRBD1 or TRBD2 (6 bases each). Germline values: CDR1 DFQATT, CDR2 SNEGSKA (reference sequence). This CDR3 is 15 amino acids long. Trimming cost V 4 bases and J 4 bases, with 17 bases left between them. CDR3 residues: CSAKGYGGLYNEQFF. CDR3 DNA: TGCAGTGCTAAAGGCTACGGGGGCCTTTACAATGAGCAGTTCTTC.

As concerns this clonotype: It may be a read error: a sequence one base away is much more abundant. The chain employs TRBV12-3 or TRBV12-4 and TRBJ2-1, with 14 bases aligning to TRBD2. The J segment lost 12 bases and the V segment lost 5 bases, leaving 6 bases of the junction unmatched. The CDR3 length is 14 residues. In nucleotides, the CDR3 is TGTGCCAGCAGTGTAGAAGGACTAGCGGGGGGGCAGTTCTTC. It yields the protein CASSVEGLAGGQFF.

A remark on this clonotype: An end of the junction differs from the germline gene, which may be a read error. The V and J genes are TRBV6-5 and TRBJ1-1; 10 bases are a match to TRBD1. Germline V CDR1 and CDR2: MNHEY, SVGAGI. The CDR3 runs 16 residues. The CDR3 sequence: CAGSSPGTGDKAEAFF. CDR3 sequence (DNA): TGTGCCGGCAGTTCTCCCGGGACAGGGGATAAGGCTGAAGCTTTCTTT.

This clonotype appeared a single time. CDR3 region: CASSFGSVIKGYTF. CDR3 DNA: TGTGCCAGCAGTTTTGGGTCAGTGATTAAGGGCTACACCTTC. The chain joins TRBV12-3 or TRBV12-4 to TRBJ1-2; D is unresolved. V dropped 3 bases and J dropped 8 bases, with 16 bases sitting between them. The CDR3 consists of 14 residues.

In the case of this clonotype: A junction boundary mismatches the germline segment, possibly from a read error. The gene calls are TRBV12-3 or TRBV12-4 and TRBJ2-3, with D possibly matching TRBD2 (6 bases). CDR3 length: 13 residues. CDR3: CASSPTSTDAQYF. Written as DNA, the CDR3 is TGTGCCAGCAGTCCAACTAGCACAGATGCGCAGTATTTT.

Only a few counts were recorded for this clonotype. V gene TRBV5-1 combines with J gene TRBJ1-1; D is unresolved. This CDR3 has 17 amino acids. V was pared by 4 bases and J by 0 bases, with 19 bases between. From germline, CDR1 is SGHRS and CDR2 YFSETQ. CDR3 residues: CASSLRYRAFMNTEAFF. The CDR3 DNA is TGCGCCAGCAGCCTTCGATACCGGGCCTTCATGAACACTGAAGCTTTCTTT.

This clonotype was found many times. V gene TRBV20-1 combines with J gene TRBJ2-5; tentatively, D is TRBD1 (5 bases). In germline, CDR1 is DFQATT, CDR2 SNEGSKA (reference sequence). V was trimmed by 4 bases and J by 3 bases, leaving 12 bases between them. CDR3 length: 13 residues. The CDR3 coding sequence is TGCAGTGCTAAAGAGACAGTCAAAGAGACCCAGTACTTC. The encoded protein is CSAKETVKETQYF.

Comments on this clonotype: Sequence at one end of the junction differs from germline and may be a read error. The CDR3 loop is CASSSRAVETQYF. The CDR3 region has the DNA TGCGCCAGCAGCTCCAGGGCGGTAGAGACCCAGTACTTC. The chain uses TRBV7-6 and TRBJ2-7, with D perhaps matching TRBD1 (5 bases). The DNA matches TRBJ2-5 better at its end, which makes the J call doubtful. Germline loops: CDR1 SGHVS, CDR2 FNYEAQ. There are 13 residues in the CDR3.

V usage is TRBV6-5 and J usage is TRBJ1-5; a possible D gene is TRBD1 (5 bases). Germline-derived CDR1 and CDR2 are MNHEY and SVGAGI. The CDR3 extends over 15 amino acids. Trimming pared 4 bases from V and 6 bases from J, leaving 16 bases between. In DNA form, the CDR3 reads TGTGCCAGCAGTTCCAGAAGGGGTCGCGGTCAGCCCCAGCATTTT. It encodes CASSSRRGRGQPQHF.